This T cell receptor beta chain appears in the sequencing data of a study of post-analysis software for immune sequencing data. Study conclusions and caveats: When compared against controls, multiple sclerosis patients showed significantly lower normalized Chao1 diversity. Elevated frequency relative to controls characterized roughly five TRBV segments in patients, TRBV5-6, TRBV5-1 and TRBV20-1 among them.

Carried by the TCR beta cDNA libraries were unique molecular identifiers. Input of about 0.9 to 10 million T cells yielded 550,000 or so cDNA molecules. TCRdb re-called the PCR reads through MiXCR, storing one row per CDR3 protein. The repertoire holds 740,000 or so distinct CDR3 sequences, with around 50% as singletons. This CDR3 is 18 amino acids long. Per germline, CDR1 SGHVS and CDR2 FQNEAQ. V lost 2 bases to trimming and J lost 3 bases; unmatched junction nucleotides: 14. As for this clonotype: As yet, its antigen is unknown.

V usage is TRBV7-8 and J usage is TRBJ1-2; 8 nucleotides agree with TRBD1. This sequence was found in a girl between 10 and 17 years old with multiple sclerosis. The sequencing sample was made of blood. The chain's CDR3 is CASSLPRQGAEGDYGYTF. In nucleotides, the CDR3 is TGTGCCAGCAGCTTACCCCGGCAGGGGGCGGAGGGGGACTATGGCTACACCTTC.